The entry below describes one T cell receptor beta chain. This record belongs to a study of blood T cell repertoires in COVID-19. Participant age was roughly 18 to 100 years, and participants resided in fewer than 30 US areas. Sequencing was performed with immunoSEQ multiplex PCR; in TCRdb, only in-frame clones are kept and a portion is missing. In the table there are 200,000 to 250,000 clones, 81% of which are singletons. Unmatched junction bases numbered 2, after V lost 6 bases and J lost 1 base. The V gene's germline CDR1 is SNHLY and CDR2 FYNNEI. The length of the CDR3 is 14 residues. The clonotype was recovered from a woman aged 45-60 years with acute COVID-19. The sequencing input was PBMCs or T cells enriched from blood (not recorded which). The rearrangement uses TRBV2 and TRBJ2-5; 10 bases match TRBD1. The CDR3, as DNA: TGTGCCAGCAGGGACAGGGGGATCCAAGAGACCCAGTACTTC. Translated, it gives CASRDRGIQETQYF.